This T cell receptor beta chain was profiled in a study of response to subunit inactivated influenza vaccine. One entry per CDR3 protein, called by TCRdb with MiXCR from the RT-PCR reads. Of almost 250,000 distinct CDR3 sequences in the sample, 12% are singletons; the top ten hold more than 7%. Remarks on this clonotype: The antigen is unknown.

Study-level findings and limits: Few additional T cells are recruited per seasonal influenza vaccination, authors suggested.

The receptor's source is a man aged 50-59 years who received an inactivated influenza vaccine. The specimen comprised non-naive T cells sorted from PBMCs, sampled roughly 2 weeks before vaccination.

As DNA, the CDR3 is TGTGCCAGCAGTGTAGTTGGGACAGGGGATGCGGGCTACACCTTC. Protein: CASSVVGTGDAGYTF. The rearrangement joins TRBV6-1 to TRBJ1-2; TRBD1 aligns across 10 bases. With 4 bases clipped from V and 8 bases from J, the junction kept 10 bases outside the gene matches. Germline-derived CDR1 and CDR2 are MNHNS and SASEGT. CDR3 size: 15 residues.